This is a list of T cell receptor beta chains from one sample in a study of response to subunit inactivated influenza vaccine. Each CDR3 protein is one row after TCRdb ran MiXCR on the RT-PCR reads. The sample records some 640,000 distinct CDR3 sequences, approximately 14% being singletons. Material: PBMCs from blood, obtained 14 to 15 days before vaccination. The origin of the receptors is a man aged 45-65 years who received an inactivated influenza vaccine. The conserved cysteine and the conserved F or W are not part of the CDR3 here. Each record gives: J gene, V gene, clone size, CDR3 protein. Not every row has a clone size; where given, it reads once, few, many or a size class.

TRBJ2-5,TRBV7-9,-,ASSLSGSWETQY
TRBJ2-2,TRBV5-4,-,ASSLASGPGELF
TRBJ2-3,TRBV12-3/TRBV12-4,-,ASSLHSTHTQY
TRBJ1-2,TRBV12-3/TRBV12-4,few,ASSWTGRGYT
TRBJ2-1,TRBV29-1,-,SVGTGLTLGEQF
TRBJ2-3,TRBV9,-,ASSVDGQATDTQY
TRBJ2-7,TRBV7-2,-,ASSPKGTSGGKQY
TRBJ2-3,TRBV20-1,few,SARDAGGPIPSTDTQY
TRBJ2-1,TRBV12-3/TRBV12-4,many,ASSFGQGTYNEQF
TRBJ2-3,TRBV30,few,AWSVLGVPQY
TRBJ2-7,TRBV27,-,ASSLHRDRGQYEQY
TRBJ2-7,TRBV20-1,-,SARTGINEQY
TRBJ1-2,TRBV14,few,ASSQVQSYGYT
TRBJ2-1,TRBV28,few,ASNGDFLGSYNEQF
TRBJ1-4,TRBV3-1,-,ASQMGPGSGEKLF
TRBJ2-3,TRBV3-1,few,ASSPMGQSTDTQY
TRBJ1-5,TRBV4-1,few,ASSQGQGGVNQPQH
TRBJ2-3,TRBV24-1,few,ATSDNYRTGSSTDTQY
TRBJ2-7,TRBV6-5,-,ASSYVFRDRTGEQY
TRBJ2-3,TRBV10-2,-,ASSDTGQGAIVGATETQY
TRBJ2-1,TRBV11-2,-,ASSPSRGTYTGQF
TRBJ2-7,TRBV29-1,few,SAGEWGNEQY
TRBJ2-7,TRBV4-3,few,ASSLGTSGSSYEQY
TRBJ2-3,TRBV19,few,ASGRLAGLTDTQY
TRBJ2-3,TRBV7-8,-,ASSFSGTGVEFSDTQY
TRBJ2-6,TRBV11-1,-,ASSLVGISYSGANVLT
TRBJ1-6,TRBV3-1,few,ASSQAGGLYNSPLH
TRBJ2-2,TRBV6-2/TRBV6-3,few,ASIRQGVNTGELF
TRBJ2-7,TRBV20-1,few,SAREGTTGYEQY
TRBJ2-1,TRBV27,-,ASSRPLAGDMGEQF
TRBJ1-4,TRBV5-1,few,ASSASTGTVNEKLF
TRBJ2-3,TRBV29-1,-,SVGGLAGGTTDTQY
TRBJ1-2,TRBV7-8,few,ASSSRGQGVYGYT
TRBJ2-1,TRBV12-3/TRBV12-4,few,ASSSFKRGVGSGEQF
TRBJ1-1,TRBV12-3/TRBV12-4,-,ASSINAALNTEAF
TRBJ2-5,TRBV6-5,-,ASRGWGETQY
TRBJ2-6,TRBV18,many,ASSPQASGANVLT
TRBJ2-1,TRBV14,many,ASSQALANEQF
TRBJ2-6,TRBV4-2,-,TSSQGLAGANVLT
TRBJ1-1,TRBV7-2,-,ASSPDSEAF
TRBJ1-5,TRBV12-3/TRBV12-4,many,ASMIQGAGQPQH
TRBJ2-5,TRBV6-2/TRBV6-3,-,ASSYEREWTQY
TRBJ1-5,TRBV6-1,-,ASRLSGINNQPQH
TRBJ2-3,TRBV30,-,AWSTGQEITDTQY
TRBJ1-6,TRBV7-2,-,ASSLVVGGGSPLH
TRBJ2-7,TRBV29-1,few,SVAYRGAEQY
TRBJ1-6,TRBV5-6,few,ASSLFQGWNSPLH
TRBJ1-1,TRBV5-1,-,ASSLTSTANTEAF
TRBJ2-7,TRBV2,many,ASSTSGRRVEQY
TRBJ2-4,TRBV6-2/TRBV6-3,few,ASSYSTSASPMGIQY
TRBJ2-5,TRBV28,few,ASSSVRTGHQETQY
TRBJ1-5,TRBV20-1,-,SATPYSNQPQH
TRBJ2-5,TRBV5-1,-,ASSPGGQQETQY